The TCR beta chain under discussion was sequenced for a study of shared clonotypes between healthy human individuals. About the research overall: For every donor, three CD4 naive, three CD4 memory, two CD8 naive and one CD8 memory plates were used. Overall study results and limits: Clonotype sharing among donors, it was expected, would be affected by sequencing depth. As a rule, naive subsets had a larger estimated richness than memory subsets. Lower generation probabilities were found for non-shared clonotypes than for those shared by all four donors.

About this clone itself: Antigen unknown.

CD45RO-negative CD8 cells positively selected for CCR7 made up the naive population, which excluded terminally differentiated effector memory CD45RA+ cells. V was trimmed by 6 bases and J by 5 bases, leaving 10 bases between them. The CDR3 runs to 13 residues. Germline assignment: CDR1 MDHEN and CDR2 SYDVKM. Libraries were prepared by immunoSEQ multiplex PCR; TCRdb keeps only in-frame clonotypes and omits some of them. The table shows hundreds of thousands of clones, with about 95% occurring only once. Specimen: naive CD8+ T cells sorted from blood. This chain joins TRBV28 and TRBJ2-2; unclear D gene. This clonotype originated in a young woman in good health. CDR3 DNA sequence: TGTGCCAGCAGCCCTCAAGGGACCGGGGAGCTGTTTTTT. Its protein is CASSPQGTGELFF. Full variable domain (rest looked up from reference TRBV28 and TRBJ2-2): DVKVTQSSRYLVKRTGEKVFLECVQDMDHENMFWYRQDPGLGLRLIYFSYDVKMKEKGDIPEGYSVSREKKERFSLILESASTNQTSMYLCASSPQGTGELFFGEGSRLTVL.